The 6 T cell receptor beta chains below were found in one sample sequenced in a study of blood T cell repertoires in COVID-19. Assay: immunoSEQ multiplex PCR; the TCRdb copy retains only in-frame clones and omits some. The sample records tens of thousands of clones, over 75% being singletons. Sequencing input: peripheral blood. The origin of the receptors is a woman in her 70s with acute or convalescent COVID-19.

This chain links TRBV28 with TRBJ2-5, with D tentatively TRBD2 (5 bases). CDR1 MDHEN and CDR2 SYDVKM come from the germline V gene. Trimming shortened V by 2 bases and J by 8 bases, and 15 bases separated the two germline ends. This CDR3 is built from 14 residues. CDR3 sequence reads: CASSLGGWAQTQYF. In DNA form, the CDR3 reads TGTGCCAGCAGTTTAGGAGGTTGGGCGCAAACCCAGTACTTC.

This sequence joins TRBV7-9 and TRBJ1-6; maybe TRBD1 (5 bases). The CDR3 extends over 15 amino acids. V lost 0 bases to trimming and J lost 5 bases, with 8 bases between them. Germline CDR1 is SEHNR and CDR2 is FQNEAQ (reference sequence). CDR3 in DNA: TGTGCCAGCAGCTTAGCGGGGGGGGATAATTCACCCCTCCACTTT. Amino acids: CASSLAGGDNSPLHF.

The chain joins TRBV4-2 to TRBJ2-3, with TRBD1 as a possible D gene (6 bases). V was cut by 4 bases and J by 4 bases, with 15 bases left in between. Germline values: CDR1 LGHNA, CDR2 YNFKEQ. The CDR3 totals 15 residues. Written as DNA, the CDR3 is TGTGCCAGCAGCCTCTTCAGGGGAGATGCAGATACGCAGTATTTT. Amino acid sequence: CASSLFRGDADTQYF.

The CDR3: CASSSGTGTTDTQYF. CDR3 sequence (DNA): TGCGCCAGCAGCTCCGGGACAGGGACCACAGATACGCAGTATTTT. This sequence joins TRBV5-1 and TRBJ2-3, with TRBD1 matching over 9 bases. The CDR3 totals 15 residues. CDR1 is SGHRS and CDR2 is YFSETQ in the germline V gene. V shed 3 bases, J shed 2 bases, and the junction held 4 bases outside the gene matches.

The chain joins TRBV6-6 to TRBJ2-2; D is undetermined. Trimming left V 4 bases short and J 5 bases short, with 8 bases between. The length of the CDR3 is 13 residues. Germline V gene sequence: CDR1 MNHNY, CDR2 SVGAGI (reference sequence). The CDR3 bases are TGTGCCAGCAGTTCCGGAGTGACCGGGGAGCTGTTTTTT. Protein sequence: CASSSGVTGELFF.

The V call is TRBV2, the J call TRBJ2-7; maybe TRBD1 (7 bases). The CDR3 sequence is 16 residues long. Trimming took off 3 bases at V and 3 bases at J, with 18 bases between the two ends. The germline CDR1 and CDR2 sequences are SNHLY and FYNNEI. This CDR3 is CASSERAQGGIYEQYF. The CDR3 DNA reads TGTGCCAGCAGTGAGAGGGCTCAGGGGGGAATCTACGAGCAGTACTTC.